Below are 8 T cell receptor beta chains sequenced from a single sample in a study of T cell repertoires in cytomegalovirus infection. TCRdb itself ran the reads through MiXCR, one entry per CDR3 protein. The sample contains approximately 260,000 distinct CDR3 sequences, more than 15% of which appear only once. The sample comprised CD8+ T cells from PBMCs. Receptors were obtained from a human donor in good health (CMV status not recorded). Some clones in this sample may be carry-over from other donors' samples.

This clonotype was picked up a small number of times. V is TRBV25-1 and J is TRBJ2-2; maybe TRBD1 (7 bases). From germline, CDR1 is MGHDK and CDR2 SYGVNS. V was clipped by 2 bases and J by 7 bases, with 26 bases between them. CDR3 length: 19 residues. The CDR3 sequence: CASSEMPPRDRLEYGELFF. CDR3 bases: TGTGCCAGCAGTGAAATGCCCCCCCGGGACAGACTAGAGTACGGGGAGCTGTTTTTT.

In this sample, this clonotype turned up many times. The V call is TRBV9, the J call TRBJ2-1; perhaps D is TRBD1 or TRBD2 (5 bases each). Per germline, CDR1 SGDLS and CDR2 YYNGEE. The CDR3 contains 15 residues. Trimming pared 0 bases from V and 1 base from J, leaving 8 bases between. CDR3 nucleotides: TGTGCCAGCAGCGTAGAGTGGGGGTCCTACAATGAGCAGTTCTTC. This codes for CASSVEWGSYNEQFF. Filled out from reference TRBV9 and TRBJ2-1, the complete variable domain reads DSGVTQTPKHLITATGQRVTLRCSPRSGDLSVYWYQQSLDQGLQFLIQYYNGEERAKGNILERFSAQQFPDLHSELNLSSLELGDSALYFCASSVEWGSYNEQFFGPGTRLTVL.

This sequence joins TRBV20-1 and TRBJ2-1; no clear D. The germline V gene encodes CDR1 DFQATT and CDR2 SNEGSKA (reference sequence). V lost 0 bases, J lost 0 bases, and 9 bases lay in between. CDR3 length equals 15 residues. The DNA for the CDR3 is TGCAGTGCTAGAGATCCCACAAGCTCCTACAATGAGCAGTTCTTC. Translated: CSARDPTSSYNEQFF.

This chain joins TRBV14 and TRBJ1-1, with 7 positions matching TRBD1. Germline V lookup: CDR1 SGHDN, CDR2 FVKESK. V shed 3 bases, J shed 4 bases, and the junction held 17 bases outside the gene matches. The length of the CDR3 is 18 residues. CDR3 nucleotide sequence: TGTGCCAGCAGCCATGACCGGTTCCGCGGACAGGAGCCCACTGAAGCTTTCTTT. This translates into CASSHDRFRGQEPTEAFF. Together with reference TRBV14 and TRBJ1-1, the CDR3 gives the full variable domain: EAGVTQFPSHSVIEKGQTVTLRCDPISGHDNLYWYRRVMGKEIKFLLHFVKESKQDESGMPNNRFLAERTGGTYSTLKVQPAELEDSGVYFCASSHDRFRGQEPTEAFFGQGTRLTVV.

This clonotype was recorded only once. V and J are TRBV28 and TRBJ2-5, with TRBD1 identical over 12 bases. This CDR3 is built from 18 residues. V dropped 2 bases and J dropped 4; count of bases not matched to a gene: 11. Germline V gene sequence: CDR1 MDHEN, CDR2 SYDVKM. CDR3 in amino acids: CASSLAGQGAIGRETQYF. The CDR3 coding sequence is TGTGCCAGCAGTTTAGCGGGACAGGGGGCGATCGGGCGAGAGACCCAGTACTTC.

The chain recombines TRBV6-2 or TRBV6-3 with TRBJ1-1; D perhaps matches TRBD1 (5 bases). The germline V gene encodes CDR1 MNHEY and CDR2 SVGEGT. Trimming took off 0 bases at V and 2 bases at J, with 13 bases between the two ends. The CDR3 is 16 residues long. CDR3 nucleotides: TGTGCCAGCAGTTACTCCCCAGGGACGGGCAACACTGAAGCTTTCTTT. This gives the protein CASSYSPGTGNTEAFF.

This clonotype was recorded a few times. The rearrangement joins TRBV6-6 to TRBJ2-1; possibly TRBD1 for D (7 bases). From germline, CDR1 is MNHNY and CDR2 SVGAGI (reference sequence). Trimming removed 2 bases at V and 1 base at J, with 18 bases between. The CDR3 extends over 18 amino acids. CDR3 nucleotide sequence: TGTGCCAGCAGTTACCCAAGACAGGGACTGATTTCCTACAATGAGCAGTTCTTC. Its translation: CASSYPRQGLISYNEQFF.

The V call is TRBV29-1, the J call TRBJ1-3, with a possible D match to TRBD1 (6 bases). Trimming took 7 bases from V and 0 from J, leaving 13 bases between them. The CDR3 is 14 amino acids. CDR1 and CDR2 from the germline V gene are SQVTM and ANQGSEA. The CDR3 DNA reads as TGCAGCGCCTGGACAGCCGACTCTGGAAACACCATATATTTT. This sequence encodes CSAWTADSGNTIYF.